This is a list of T cell receptor beta chains from one sample in a study of human T cells and chemical hapten exposure. TCRdb itself ran the RACE reads through MiXCR, one entry per CDR3 protein. The sample includes some 81,000 distinct CDR3 sequences, over 6% seen only once; the top ten take 1.5% to 1.9%. Material: whole blood, obtained in connection with sensitization to the hapten diphenylcyclopropenone (DPC). These receptors originate from a woman aged 30 to 39 with alopecia areata. Some clones in this sample may be carry-over from other donors' samples. Both conserved end residues are part of each CDR3. A D gene is named only where the DNA matches it firmly. The listing skips clone size in some rows; elsewhere it reads once, few, many or a size class.

clone size: -
D gene: -
V gene: TRBV7-8
J gene: TRBJ1-6
CDR3 protein: CASSWDENSPLHF
CDR3 DNA: TGTGCCAGCAGCTGGGACGAGAATTCACCCCTCCACTTT

clone size: many
D gene: -
V gene: TRBV12-3/TRBV12-4
J gene: TRBJ2-2
CDR3 protein: CASRTEVNTGELFF
CDR3 DNA: TGTGCCAGCAGGACAGAGGTGAACACCGGGGAGCTGTTTTTT

clone size: few
D gene: -
V gene: TRBV18
J gene: TRBJ2-5
CDR3 protein: CASSPLSEGETQYF
CDR3 DNA: TGTGCCAGCTCACCACTTTCGGAGGGAGAGACCCAGTACTTC

clone size: many
D gene: -
V gene: TRBV6-2/TRBV6-3
J gene: TRBJ1-1
CDR3 protein: CASSYFIGTEAFF
CDR3 DNA: TGTGCCAGCAGTTACTTTATCGGGACTGAAGCTTTCTTT

clone size: -
D gene: -
V gene: TRBV20-1
J gene: TRBJ2-1
CDR3 protein: CSARERGRTYNEQFF
CDR3 DNA: TGCAGTGCTAGAGAACGGGGGCGGACCTACAATGAGCAGTTCTTC

clone size: few
D gene: TRBD1
V gene: TRBV12-5
J gene: TRBJ1-3
CDR3 protein: CASGLGTTGRSGNTIYF
CDR3 DNA: TGTGCTAGTGGTTTGGGAACGACAGGGCGCTCTGGAAACACCATATATTTT

clone size: many
D gene: TRBD1
V gene: TRBV12-3/TRBV12-4
J gene: TRBJ1-6
CDR3 protein: CASSDGQGVNSPLHF
CDR3 DNA: TGTGCCAGCAGCGATGGACAGGGAGTAAATTCACCCCTCCACTTT

clone size: many
D gene: TRBD1
V gene: TRBV30
J gene: TRBJ1-4
CDR3 protein: CAWSYVDRVEKLFF
CDR3 DNA: TGTGCCTGGAGTTACGTGGACAGGGTTGAAAAACTGTTTTTT

clone size: -
D gene: -
V gene: TRBV9
J gene: TRBJ1-4
CDR3 protein: CASSSGTKATNEKLFF
CDR3 DNA: TGTGCCAGCAGCTCAGGAACGAAGGCAACTAATGAAAAACTGTTTTTT

clone size: many
D gene: TRBD2
V gene: TRBV13
J gene: TRBJ2-5
CDR3 protein: CASSLVASGGVLAETQYF
CDR3 DNA: TGTGCCAGCAGCTTAGTGGCTAGCGGGGGGGTACTGGCAGAGACCCAGTACTTC